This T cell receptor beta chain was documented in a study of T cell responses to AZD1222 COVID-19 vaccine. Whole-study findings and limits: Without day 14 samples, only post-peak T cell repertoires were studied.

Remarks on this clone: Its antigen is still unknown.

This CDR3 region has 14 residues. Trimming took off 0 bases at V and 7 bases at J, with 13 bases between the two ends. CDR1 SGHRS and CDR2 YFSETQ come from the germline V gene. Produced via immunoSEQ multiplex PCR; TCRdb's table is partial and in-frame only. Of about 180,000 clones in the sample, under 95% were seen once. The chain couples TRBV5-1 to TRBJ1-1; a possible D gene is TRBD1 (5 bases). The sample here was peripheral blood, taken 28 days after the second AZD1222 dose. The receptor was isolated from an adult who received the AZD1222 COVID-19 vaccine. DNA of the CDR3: TGCGCCAGCAGCTTGGGTGGAGGGAGGGGTGAAGCTTTCTTT. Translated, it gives CASSLGGGRGEAFF. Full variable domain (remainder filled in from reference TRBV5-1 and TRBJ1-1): KAGVTQTPRYLIKTRGQQVTLSCSPISGHRSVSWYQQTPGQGLQFLFEYFSETQRNKGNFPGRFSGRQFSNSRSEMNVSTLELGDSALYLCASSLGGGRGEAFFGQGTRLTVV.